The 25 T cell receptor beta chains listed next were all sequenced from one sample in a study of vaccination effects on CD4 cells after COVID-19. TCRdb's table, derived via immunoSEQ multiplex PCR, lists solely in-frame clones and lacks some. The sample records 50,000 to 75,000 clones, 65% to 75% being singletons. Which antigens these TCRs recognize remains unknown. Culturing for roughly 10 days preceded CD4+ T cell isolation. The source was CD4+ T cells from PBMCs cultured without peptide, collected before COVID-19 vaccination. The origin of the receptors is a human donor who had a prior SARS-CoV-2 infection.

The gene calls are TRBV3-1 (or the pseudogene TRBV3-2) and TRBJ1-2, with D maybe TRBD1 (6 bases). Trimming shortened V by 4 bases and J by 2 bases, and 14 bases separated the two germline ends. There are 15 residues in the CDR3. Germline loops: CDR1 LGHDT, CDR2 YNNKEL (reference sequence). The CDR3 protein is CASSPTSQGNYGYTF. CDR3 sequence (DNA): TGTGCCAGCAGCCCAACCTCACAGGGCAACTATGGCTACACCTTC.

CDR3 sequence: CASSYRPASRTGSSYEQYF. The CDR3 nucleotides read TGTGCCAGCAGTTACCGACCCGCGTCAAGGACAGGGAGTTCCTACGAGCAGTACTTC. The V gene is TRBV6-2 or TRBV6-3, the J gene TRBJ2-7, with 8 bases aligning to TRBD1. CDR1 and CDR2 (germline): MNHEY, SVGEGT. CDR3 length: 19 amino acids. The ends lost 2 bases at V and 1 base at J; junction bases unmatched: 16.

V and J are TRBV24-1 and TRBJ2-3, with TRBD1 matching 8 bases. CDR3 length: 15 residues. Germline loops: CDR1 KGHDR, CDR2 SFDVKD. Unmatched junction bases numbered 4, after V lost 3 bases and J lost 3 bases. The CDR3 is CATSDPGQGTDTQYF. The CDR3 DNA reads TGTGCCACCAGTGATCCCGGACAGGGAACAGATACGCAGTATTTT.

The chain links TRBV7-2 to TRBJ2-1; the match to TRBD2 covers 7 bases. The CDR3 has 15 amino acids. The germline CDR1 and CDR2 sequences are SGHTA and FQGNSA. J gave up 5 bases and V 2 bases, and 6 bases lay outside the gene matches. The DNA for the CDR3 is TGTGCCAGCAGCTTATTTCTAGCGGTGGACAATGAGCAGTTCTTC. As protein: CASSLFLAVDNEQFF.

This rearrangement joins TRBV3-1 (or the pseudogene TRBV3-2) to TRBJ2-1; 7 bases agree with TRBD2. Germline V gene data show CDR1 as LGHDT and CDR2 as YNNKEL (reference sequence). With 4 bases clipped from V and 6 bases from J, the junction kept 9 bases outside the gene matches. This CDR3 has 15 amino acids. CDR3 nucleotides: TGTGCCAGCAGCCGGGCGGGAGCTGTCATCAATGAGCAGTTCTTC. This gives the protein CASSRAGAVINEQFF.

V is TRBV5-4 and J is TRBJ2-5; D might be TRBD1 or TRBD2, each matching 5 bases. Trimming removed 4 bases from V and 1 base from J, with 14 bases in between. Germline loops: CDR1 SGHNT, CDR2 YYREEE (reference sequence). The CDR3 consists of 15 residues. CDR3 amino acids: CASSEGPRGQETQYF. As DNA, the CDR3 is TGTGCCAGCAGCGAGGGACCTCGGGGCCAAGAGACCCAGTACTTC. Drawing the rest from reference TRBV5-4 and TRBJ2-5, the complete variable domain is ETGVTQSPTHLIKTRGQQVTLRCSSQSGHNTVSWYQQALGQGPQFIFQYYREEENGRGNFPPRFSGLQFPNYSSELNVNALELDDSALYLCASSEGPRGQETQYFGPGTRLLVL.

The chain joins TRBV2 to TRBJ1-1; D unclear. Germline CDR1 reads SNHLY; CDR2 reads FYNNEI. The V end lost 3 bases, the J end lost 5 bases, and 13 bases lay between the germline ends. The CDR3 sequence is 14 residues long. The CDR3 is CASSDLGWGTEAFF. CDR3 sequence (DNA): TGTGCCAGCAGTGATTTAGGTTGGGGAACTGAAGCTTTCTTT.

V gene TRBV9 combines with J gene TRBJ2-1; tentative D call: TRBD1 (6 bases). The CDR3 sequence is 18 residues long. V was cut by 0 bases and J by 6 bases, with 22 bases left in between. Germline-derived CDR1 and CDR2 are SGDLS and YYNGEE. The CDR3 DNA follows: TGTGCCAGCAGCGTAGTTGGGTCGCGGACAGTTGGGGCCAATGAGCAGTTCTTC. Protein: CASSVVGSRTVGANEQFF. Based on the CDR3 plus reference TRBV9 and TRBJ2-1, the full variable domain is DSGVTQTPKHLITATGQRVTLRCSPRSGDLSVYWYQQSLDQGLQFLIQYYNGEERAKGNILERFSAQQFPDLHSELNLSSLELGDSALYFCASSVVGSRTVGANEQFFGPGTRLTVL.

Remarks on this clone: One junction end does not reproduce the germline sequence, and a read error may be involved. This chain links TRBV6-4 with TRBJ1-1, with 9 bases aligning to TRBD1. Looked up from germline, CDR1 is MRHNA and CDR2 is SNTAGT. The CDR3 loop spans 13 amino acids. CDR3 in DNA: TGTGCCAGCAGTGACTTCCCCGGGACAGGGATCCTATTT. This translates into CASSDFPGTGILF.

The V call is TRBV12-3 or TRBV12-4, the J call TRBJ1-2; 9 positions match TRBD1. V lost 6 bases to trimming and J lost 4 bases; unmatched junction nucleotides: 0. This CDR3 comprises 12 residues. In DNA form, the CDR3 reads TGTGCCAGCAGGGACAGGGGCTATGGCTACACCTTC. This translates into CASRDRGYGYTF.

The chain employs TRBV18 and TRBJ2-3, with D maybe TRBD1 (5 bases). Trimming stripped 3 bases from V and 5 bases from J, with 18 bases between. CDR1 KGHSH and CDR2 LQKENI come from the germline V gene. This CDR3 has 16 residues. CDR3 residues: CASSPSGFGARDTQYF. The CDR3 DNA follows: TGTGCCAGCTCACCCTCCGGGTTTGGGGCAAGAGATACGCAGTATTTT. The variable domain in full, completed from reference TRBV18 and TRBJ2-3, reads NAGVMQNPRHLVRRRGQEARLRCSPMKGHSHVYWYRQLPEEGLKFMVYLQKENIIDESGMPKERFSAEFPKEGPSILRIQQVVRGDSAAYFCASSPSGFGARDTQYFGPGTRLTVL.

V and J are TRBV11-2 and TRBJ2-5; possibly TRBD2 for D (6 bases). V was cut by 6 bases and J by 5 bases, with 22 bases left in between. The CDR3 consists of 16 residues. The germline CDR1 and CDR2 sequences are SGHAT and FQNNGV. In DNA form, the CDR3 reads TGTGCCAGCAGATCACTCGGGGGTGGGGGGTCGGAGACCCAGTACTTC. It is translated as CASRSLGGGGSETQYF.

The CDR3 region is CASSSRTGESSYNSPLHF. CDR3 nucleotide sequence: TGTGCCAGCAGCTCCCGGACAGGGGAGAGCTCCTATAATTCACCCCTCCACTTT. The chain combines TRBV7-9 with TRBJ1-6; 9 bases match TRBD1. Trimming took 4 bases from V and 0 from J; bases not matched to a gene: 7. Germline CDR1 reads SEHNR; CDR2 reads FQNEAQ (reference sequence). CDR3 size: 18 residues.

This clone was picked up one time. CDR3: CASSPLQGLGAFF. The CDR3 bases are TGTGCCAGCAGTCCCTTACAGGGCCTGGGAGCTTTCTTT. V and J are TRBV12-3 or TRBV12-4 and TRBJ1-1; perhaps TRBD1 as D (6 bases). This CDR3 is 13 amino acids long. V was trimmed by 5 bases and J by 10 bases, leaving 17 bases between them.

In its sample, this clone was seen many times. The genes are TRBV9 and TRBJ2-2; TRBD1 aligns across 7 bases. Germline CDR1 and CDR2: SGDLS and YYNGEE. The CDR3 is made up of 14 amino acids. Unmatched junction bases numbered 5, after V lost 5 bases and J lost 4 bases. The CDR3 region is CASSRTGATGELFF. The CDR3 DNA reads TGTGCCAGCAGTAGAACAGGGGCCACCGGGGAGCTGTTTTTT.

The chain joins TRBV6-5 to TRBJ2-7, with no clear D. The V end was cut by 6 bases, the J end by 0 bases, with 15 bases between. The CDR3 runs to 15 residues. Per germline, CDR1 MNHEY and CDR2 SVGAGI. In nucleotides, the CDR3 is TGTGCCAGCAGCCGAAGTGAAGTCTACTCCTACGAGCAGTACTTC. Translating it yields CASSRSEVYSYEQYF.

This chain joins TRBV7-2 and TRBJ2-5, with a possible D match to TRBD1 (6 bases). Germline lookup yields CDR1 SGHTA and CDR2 FQGNSA. The CDR3 totals 14 residues. V was cut by 5 bases and J by 7 bases, with 17 bases left in between. The CDR3 here is CASSHASATGTQYF. The CDR3 nucleotides are TGTGCCAGCAGCCATGCCAGCGCGACAGGGACCCAGTACTTC.

This chain uses TRBV6-5 with TRBJ2-7, with D uncertain. There are 16 residues in the CDR3. Trimming stripped 1 base from V and 2 bases from J, with 15 bases between. Germline V CDR1 and CDR2: MNHEY, SVGAGI. As DNA, the CDR3 is TGTGCCAGCAGTTACTTATGGGGAAAGGGTACCTACGAGCAGTACTTC. Its translation: CASSYLWGKGTYEQYF.

The chain uses TRBV24-1 and TRBJ2-3; D possibly corresponds to TRBD2 (6 bases). Germline V lookup: CDR1 KGHDR, CDR2 SFDVKD. The length of the CDR3 is 16 residues. Trimming stripped 9 bases from V and 0 bases from J, with 18 bases between. The CDR3 region is CATQSLSGSSTDTQYF. DNA for the CDR3: TGTGCCACCCAATCCCTTAGCGGTTCTAGCACAGATACGCAGTATTTT.

CDR3 coding DNA: TGTGCCAGCAGTTGGGGAGGTGGCGGGGGGTTAGATACGCAGTATTTT. Its translation: CASSWGGGGGLDTQYF. The rearrangement joins TRBV11-2 to TRBJ2-3; 8 bases fit TRBD2. Germline assignment: CDR1 SGHAT and CDR2 FQNNGV. The CDR3 is made up of 16 amino acids. Trimming cost V 6 bases and J 5 bases; bases outside gene matches: 13.

The rearrangement links TRBV15 to TRBJ1-3, with no clear D. There are 14 residues in the CDR3. The germline gives CDR1 LNHNV, CDR2 YYDKDF (reference sequence). V gave up 0 bases and J gave up 1 base, with 4 bases separating them. The CDR3 DNA sequence: TGTGCCACCAGCAGAGACAGGTCTGGAAACACCATATATTTT. Its protein product is CATSRDRSGNTIYF.

The rearrangement links TRBV6-2 or TRBV6-3 to TRBJ2-3; 12 nucleotides match TRBD2. Germline V gene sequence: CDR1 MNHEY, CDR2 SVGEGT. The CDR3 is 19 amino acids. V lost 2 bases to trimming and J lost 0 bases; unmatched junction nucleotides: 9. This chain's CDR3 is CASSYPSSGRASSTDTQYF. DNA of the CDR3: TGTGCCAGCAGTTACCCTTCTAGCGGGAGGGCTTCTAGCACAGATACGCAGTATTTT.

The chain is built from TRBV5-1 and TRBJ2-3; D unclear. V was pared by 0 bases and J by 0 bases, with 11 bases between. The length of the CDR3 is 16 residues. Germline V gene lookup returns CDR1 SGHRS and CDR2 YFSETQ. The chain's CDR3 is CASSLVAVRSTDTQYF. CDR3 coding DNA: TGCGCCAGCAGCTTGGTGGCAGTTAGAAGCACAGATACGCAGTATTTT.

The V call is TRBV7-2, the J call TRBJ2-3; D ambiguous. Germline values: CDR1 SGHTA, CDR2 FQGNSA. The ends were cut back, 2 bases at V and 4 bases at J, with 4 bases in the middle. The CDR3 is 12 residues long. The CDR3 loop is CASSLTADTQYF. For the CDR3, the DNA is TGTGCCAGCAGCTTAACCGCAGATACGCAGTATTTT.

J is TRBJ2-3 and V is TRBV3-1 (or the pseudogene TRBV3-2); 8 bases fit TRBD2. With V trimmed by 3 bases and J by 5 bases, 13 bases remained unmatched. CDR1 and CDR2 (germline): LGHDT, YNNKEL (reference sequence). The CDR3 extends over 17 amino acids. In DNA, the CDR3 is TGTGCCAGCAGCCATTTTTCCGGGGGGGATGAGGGAGATACGCAGTATTTT. It encodes CASSHFSGGDEGDTQYF.